These 5 T cell receptor beta chains were sequenced from one sample in a study of shared clonotypes between healthy human individuals. CD8 cells regarded as naive lacked CD45RO, were positively chosen for CCR7, and omitted terminally differentiated effector memory CD45RA+ cells. The data were produced by immunoSEQ multiplex PCR, yet TCRdb's version contains in-frame clones alone and is incomplete. The sample includes about 700,000 clones, roughly nine tenths of them seen just once. The specimen sequenced was naive CD8+ T cells sorted from blood. These receptors were collected from a man aged 25 to 40 in good health.

The DNA of the CDR3 is TGTGCCAGCAGCTTATTAGGTCACCCCGGGACAGGGGGTAACTCTGGAAACACCATATATTTT. Its translation is CASSLLGHPGTGGNSGNTIYF. The chain employs TRBV7-6 and TRBJ1-3; 11 bases line up with TRBD1. V dropped 2 bases and J dropped 0; count of bases not matched to a gene: 15. The length of the CDR3 is 21 residues. Germline V gene lookup returns CDR1 SGHVS and CDR2 FNYEAQ.

For this clone: The identical CDR3 is also encoded by other nucleotide sequences in the sample. The CDR3 DNA sequence: TGCAGCGTTGAAAGGGGCTACGAGCAGTACTTC. Residues: CSVERGYEQYF. The chain joins TRBV29-1 to TRBJ2-7; TRBD1 might be the D (5 bases). Germline values: CDR1 SQVTM, CDR2 ANQGSEA. The CDR3 spans 11 residues. Deletions cut 2 bases from V and 3 bases from J, with 5 bases between.

About this clone: The same CDR3 can be traced to other DNA sequences in this sample. The chain recombines TRBV25-1 with TRBJ2-7; D is perhaps TRBD2 (5 bases). Germline V lookup: CDR1 MGHDK, CDR2 SYGVNS. The germline V and J ends were trimmed by 4 bases and 2 bases, with 6 bases remaining between them. The CDR3 has 12 residues. As DNA, the CDR3 is TGTGCCAGCAGTGTGGGAGCCTACGAGCAGTACTTC. The encoded protein is CASSVGAYEQYF.

The chain combines TRBV7-9 with TRBJ2-1; 8 nucleotides align to TRBD2. Trimming took 4 bases from V and 2 from J; bases not matched to a gene: 7. Germline V gives CDR1 SEHNR, CDR2 FQNEAQ (reference sequence). The CDR3 spans 16 residues. In DNA form, the CDR3 reads TGTGCCAGCAGCTCGACCCGGGAGGGCCCCTACAATGAGCAGTTCTTC. This translates into CASSSTREGPYNEQFF.

This clone appeared once. This chain joins TRBV4-1 and TRBJ2-7; D is unclear. Germline V gene data show CDR1 as MGHRA and CDR2 as YSYEKL. V was cut by 1 base and J by 0 bases, with 10 bases left in between. CDR3 size: 15 residues. As DNA, the CDR3 is TGCGCCAGCAGCCAAGGCCCCGATAGCTCCTACGAGCAGTACTTC. Translated, it gives CASSQGPDSSYEQYF.